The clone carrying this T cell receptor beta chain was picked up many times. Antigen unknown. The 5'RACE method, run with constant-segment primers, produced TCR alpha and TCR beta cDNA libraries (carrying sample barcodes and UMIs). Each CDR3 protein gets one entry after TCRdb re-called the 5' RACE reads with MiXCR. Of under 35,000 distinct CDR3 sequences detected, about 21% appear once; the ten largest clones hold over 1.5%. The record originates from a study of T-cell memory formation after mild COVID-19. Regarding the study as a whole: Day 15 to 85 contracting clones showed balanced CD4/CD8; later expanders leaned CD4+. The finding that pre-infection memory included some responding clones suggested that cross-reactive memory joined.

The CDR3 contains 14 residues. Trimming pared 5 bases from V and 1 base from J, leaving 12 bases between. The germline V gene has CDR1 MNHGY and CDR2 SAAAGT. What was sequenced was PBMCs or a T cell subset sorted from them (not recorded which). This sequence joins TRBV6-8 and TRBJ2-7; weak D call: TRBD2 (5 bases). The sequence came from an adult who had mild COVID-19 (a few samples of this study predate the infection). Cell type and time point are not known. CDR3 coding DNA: TGTGCCAGCAGTCGCCCTCGAGGGTCCTACGAGCAGTACTTC. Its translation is CASSRPRGSYEQYF.